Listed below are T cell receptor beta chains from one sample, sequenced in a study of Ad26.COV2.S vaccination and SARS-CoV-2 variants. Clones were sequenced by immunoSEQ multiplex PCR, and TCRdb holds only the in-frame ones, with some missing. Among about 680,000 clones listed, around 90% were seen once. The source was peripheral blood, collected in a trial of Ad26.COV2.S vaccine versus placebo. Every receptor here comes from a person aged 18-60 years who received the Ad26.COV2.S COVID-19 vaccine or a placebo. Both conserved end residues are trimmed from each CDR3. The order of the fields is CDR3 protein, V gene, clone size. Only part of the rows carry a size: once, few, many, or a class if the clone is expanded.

ASSLVGPLGNEQF TRBV7-8 .
ASSQSGRGGNTIY TRBV7-6 .
ASSPGQNTGELF TRBV7-9 few
ASSRSTASSYEQY TRBV6-5 .
ATSDLKGFGRETQY TRBV24-1 .
ASRRKIAGVIGELF TRBV19 .
ASSHSQGAYEQY TRBV5-4 few
ASSVQGSSWNEQF TRBV19 .
ASSRDRVYTEAF TRBV9 .
ASSRRDREGYGYT TRBV6-6 .
ASSYSIFRDSYEQY TRBV6-6 few